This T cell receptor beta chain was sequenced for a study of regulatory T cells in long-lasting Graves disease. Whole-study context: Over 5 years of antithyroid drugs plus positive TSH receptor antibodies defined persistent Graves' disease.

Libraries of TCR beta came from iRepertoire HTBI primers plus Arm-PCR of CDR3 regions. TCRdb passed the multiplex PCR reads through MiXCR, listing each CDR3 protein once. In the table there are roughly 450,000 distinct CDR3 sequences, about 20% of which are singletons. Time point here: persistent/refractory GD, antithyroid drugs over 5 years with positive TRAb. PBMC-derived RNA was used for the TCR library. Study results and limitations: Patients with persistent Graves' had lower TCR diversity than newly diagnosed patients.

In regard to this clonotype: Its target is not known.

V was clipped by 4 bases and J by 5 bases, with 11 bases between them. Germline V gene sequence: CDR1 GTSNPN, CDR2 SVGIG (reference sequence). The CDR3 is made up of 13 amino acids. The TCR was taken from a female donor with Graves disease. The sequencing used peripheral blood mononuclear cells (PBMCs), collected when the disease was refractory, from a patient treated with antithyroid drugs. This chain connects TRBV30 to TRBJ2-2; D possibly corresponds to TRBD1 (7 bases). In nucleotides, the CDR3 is TGTGCCTGGACAGGGGGGCGGACCGGGGAGCTGTTTTTT. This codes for CAWTGGRTGELFF.